This T cell receptor beta chain was observed in a study of blood T cell repertoires in COVID-19. Study-level background: Some COVID-19 samples were acute and others convalescent; all came from the United States, Italy and Spain. Sources were T cells, B-cell-depleted T cells, or PBMCs; the material itself was cDNA or gDNA.

Repertoires were generated with immunoSEQ multiplex PCR, while TCRdb's copy carries only in-frame clones and drops some. This sample has some 130,000 clones, with 86% found just once. CDR3 length equals 12 residues. CDR1 SGHKS and CDR2 YYEKEE come from the germline V gene (reference sequence). V lost 3 bases, J lost 4 bases, and 8 bases lay in between. The chain recombines TRBV5-5 with TRBJ2-7; no definite D call. The material sequenced was peripheral blood. The TCR comes from a woman between 45 and 60 years old who had recovered from COVID-19. The chain's CDR3 is CASSSDLYEQYF. CDR3 nucleotide sequence: TGTGCCAGCAGCTCTGACTTATACGAGCAGTACTTC. Drawing the rest from reference TRBV5-5 and TRBJ2-7, the complete variable domain is DAGVTQSPTHLIKTRGQQVTLRCSPISGHKSVSWYQQVLGQGPQFIFQYYEKEERGRGNFPDRFSARQFPNYSSELNVNALLLGDSALYLCASSSDLYEQYFGPGTRLTVT.